This entry lists 25 T cell receptor beta chains sequenced from one sample in a study of regulatory T cells in long-lasting Graves disease. The sample's time point: newly diagnosed GD, antithyroid drugs for less than 3 months. PBMC-extracted RNA yielded the TCR library. The TCR beta library used iRepertoire HTBI primers with Arm-PCR amplification of CDR3. TCRdb re-called the multiplex PCR reads with MiXCR, one entry per CDR3 protein. The table includes 400,000 to 500,000 distinct CDR3 sequences, 15% detected once. These sequences were also reported in another study, on T cells in Graves' hyperthyroidism and ophthalmopathy.

The sequencing here drew on peripheral blood mononuclear cells (PBMCs), taken at new diagnosis, from a patient treated with antithyroid drugs. These receptors were taken from a woman aged 40 to 50 with Graves disease.

This clonotype was seen ten or more times. The chain has TRBV11-3 and TRBJ2-1; D tentatively fits TRBD1 or TRBD2 (5 bases each). CDR3 length: 15 residues. Trimming cost V 5 bases and J 2 bases, with 13 bases left between them. The germline V gene has CDR1 SGHNT and CDR2 YENEEA. The CDR3: CASSPPEGPYNEQFF. CDR3 coding DNA: TGTGCCAGCAGCCCCCCTGAGGGGCCCTACAATGAGCAGTTCTTC.

About this clonotype: A far bigger clonotype differs at one base, so this is likely a read error. The CDR3 DNA follows: TGTGCCAGCAGTTACCGGACAGGGGACAGCTCCTACGAGCAGTTCTTC. Amino acids: CASSYRTGDSSYEQFF. The chain employs TRBV6-9 and TRBJ2-1; TRBD1 matches 9 bases. The CDR3 runs to 16 residues. With V trimmed by 3 bases and J by 10 bases, 13 bases remained unmatched. Germline V CDR1 and CDR2: MNHGY, SVAAGI.

This clonotype occurred a few times. The chain uses TRBV27 and TRBJ2-1, with 10 positions matching TRBD2. This CDR3 comprises 15 residues. The V gene's germline CDR1 is MNHEY and CDR2 SMNVEV (reference sequence). The V and J ends lost 5 bases and 3 bases, in that order; junction bases with no gene match: 4. Written as DNA, the CDR3 is TGTGCCAGCAGTGGACTAGCGGAGCTCTACAATGAGCAGTTCTTC. As protein: CASSGLAELYNEQFF.

Many counts were recorded for this clonotype. The V gene is TRBV7-6, the J gene TRBJ2-7; a weak D match, TRBD1 (5 bases). CDR1 is SGHVS and CDR2 is FNYEAQ in the germline V gene. Trimming pared 3 bases from V and 5 bases from J, leaving 14 bases between. The CDR3 has 14 residues. CDR3 protein: CASSFSPQGNEQYF. The CDR3, as DNA: TGTGCCAGCAGCTTTTCGCCTCAGGGAAACGAGCAGTACTTC.

This clonotype was detected many times. The junction and the germline gene differ at one end; a read error may be behind it. The chain couples TRBV7-7 to TRBJ2-5; D is undetermined. Germline CDR1 is SSHAT and CDR2 is FNYEAQ (reference sequence). The CDR3 spans 14 residues. For the CDR3, the DNA is TGTGCTAGCAGCTTCGGGCGGACGCAAGAGACCCAGTACTTC. Translated: CASSFGRTQETQYF. Using reference TRBV7-7 and TRBJ2-5 for the parts outside the CDR3, the full variable domain is GAGVSQSPRYKVTKRGQDVTLRCDPISSHATLYWYQQALGQGPEFLTYFNYEAQPDKSGLPSDRFSAERPEGSISTLTIQRTEQRDSAMYRCASSFGRTQETQYFGPGTRLLVL.

The gene calls are TRBV29-1 and TRBJ1-5, with D possibly matching TRBD1 (5 bases). CDR3 length: 14 amino acids. The V end was cut by 3 bases, the J end by 6 bases, with 15 bases between. Germline CDR1 and CDR2: SQVTM and ANQGSEA. CDR3 sequence reads: CSVEVGGAGQPQHF. For the CDR3, the DNA is TGCAGCGTTGAGGTTGGAGGGGCGGGTCAGCCCCAGCATTTT.

This clonotype was found a few times. It may be a read error: a sequence one base away is much more abundant. The chain joins TRBV28 to TRBJ2-7; tentative D call: TRBD1 (6 bases). The CDR3 is made up of 16 amino acids. Germline assignment: CDR1 MDHEN and CDR2 SYDVKM. The CDR3 reads CASSLPPGQISCEQYF. As DNA, the CDR3 is TGTGCCAGCAGTTTGCCCCCGGGACAAATTTCCTGCGAGCAGTACTTC.

This clonotype was recorded a few times. This chain uses TRBV9 with TRBJ1-6, with D uncertain. Germline CDR1 and CDR2: SGDLS and YYNGEE. The ends were cut back, 0 bases at V and 2 bases at J, with 6 bases in the middle. The CDR3 has 15 residues. Here the CDR3 DNA reads TGTGCCAGCAGCGTAGCCACGGCCTATAATTCACCCCTCCACTTT. It translates to CASSVATAYNSPLHF.

The sample holds many counts of this clonotype. The chain carries TRBV6-1 and TRBJ1-2; D is possibly TRBD1 (6 bases). With 6 bases removed from V and 7 bases from J, the gap between germline ends came to 15 bases. The germline gives CDR1 MNHNS, CDR2 SASEGT. The CDR3 covers 13 residues. CDR3 protein: CASRLPGQSGYTF. The CDR3 region has the DNA TGTGCCAGCAGGCTCCCGGGACAAAGTGGCTACACCTTC.

J is TRBJ2-1 and V is TRBV10-2, with TRBD2 matching 7 bases. The V gene's germline CDR1 is WSHSY and CDR2 SAAADI. Trimming at V came to 5 bases and at J to 2 bases, leaving 3 bases not matched to a gene. This CDR3 spans 14 amino acids. CDR3 nucleotide sequence: TGCGCCAGCAGTAAGCGGGGAACCTACAATGAGCAGTTCTTC. Translating it yields CASSKRGTYNEQFF.

The gene calls are TRBV4-1 and TRBJ1-2; the D is unclear. In germline, CDR1 is MGHRA, CDR2 YSYEKL. With 1 base removed from V and 8 bases from J, the gap between germline ends came to 11 bases. The CDR3 totals 13 residues. The CDR3 protein is CASSQVSVYGYTF. The CDR3 DNA follows: TGCGCCAGCAGCCAAGTCAGTGTCTACGGCTACACCTTC.

This clonotype was seen repeatedly, ten times or more. This sequence joins TRBV18 and TRBJ2-3, with a possible D match to TRBD2 (5 bases). CDR1 and CDR2 from the germline V gene are KGHSH and LQKENI. Trimming removed 3 bases from V and 6 bases from J, with 13 bases in between. The CDR3 contains 14 residues. The chain's CDR3 is CASSPGTSRDTQYF. DNA of the CDR3: TGTGCCAGCTCACCGGGAACTAGTAGGGATACGCAGTATTTT. Together with reference TRBV18 and TRBJ2-3, the CDR3 gives the full variable domain: NAGVMQNPRHLVRRRGQEARLRCSPMKGHSHVYWYRQLPEEGLKFMVYLQKENIIDESGMPKERFSAEFPKEGPSILRIQQVVRGDSAAYFCASSPGTSRDTQYFGPGTRLTVL.

This clonotype has more than one count but fewer than ten. This may arise from a read error, as a much more abundant clone is one base away. V gene TRBV20-1 combines with J gene TRBJ1-2; tentatively, D is TRBD1 (6 bases). V was cut by 4 bases and J by 9 bases, with 21 bases left in between. The CDR3 is 14 residues long. Germline V gene lookup returns CDR1 DFQATT and CDR2 SNEGSKA (reference sequence). CDR3 amino acids: CSANTGLNGQSYTF. In nucleotides, the CDR3 is TGCAGTGCTAACACAGGGTTAAATGGTCAGAGCTACACCTTC.

This clonotype was counted a few times. The chain carries TRBV7-6 and TRBJ1-2; 8 bases are shared with TRBD1. CDR1 and CDR2 from the germline V gene are SGHVS and FNYEAQ. This CDR3 is built from 14 residues. V was pared by 5 bases and J by 7 bases, with 9 bases of the junction left unmatched. The CDR3 protein is CASSVDRTGSGYTF. CDR3 DNA: TGTGCCAGCAGCGTCGACCGGACAGGGAGTGGCTACACCTTC.

This chain joins TRBV28 and TRBJ1-1; no definite D call. The CDR3 extends over 14 amino acids. Trimming removed 5 bases at V and 4 bases at J, with 14 bases between. Germline lookup yields CDR1 MDHEN and CDR2 SYDVKM. CDR3 sequence reads: CASSPQCSGTEAFF. In DNA, the CDR3 is TGTGCCAGCAGTCCCCAGTGCTCGGGCACTGAAGCTTTCTTT.

This clonotype showed up many times. The chain combines TRBV28 with TRBJ2-1, with a possible D match to TRBD2 (6 bases). The length of the CDR3 is 16 residues. Germline V gene data show CDR1 as MDHEN and CDR2 as SYDVKM. V was clipped by 6 bases and J by 0 bases, with 15 bases between them. CDR3 DNA: TGTGCCAGCAGCTCCTATGGGGAGGACTCCTACAATGAGCAGTTCTTC. It translates to CASSSYGEDSYNEQFF. The full variable domain, with the rest looked up from reference TRBV28 and TRBJ2-1, is DVKVTQSSRYLVKRTGEKVFLECVQDMDHENMFWYRQDPGLGLRLIYFSYDVKMKEKGDIPEGYSVSREKKERFSLILESASTNQTSMYLCASSSYGEDSYNEQFFGPGTRLTVL.

This clonotype turned up a few times. This chain links TRBV4-1 with TRBJ2-7, with 15 bases fitting TRBD2. Germline V gene data show CDR1 as MGHRA and CDR2 as YSYEKL. The J segment lost 5 bases and the V segment lost 5 bases, leaving 7 bases of the junction unmatched. The CDR3 spans 16 residues. The DNA of the CDR3 is TGCGCCAGCAGCACCAGGACTAGCGGGAGGGCCCACGAGCAGTACTTC. Translating gives CASSTRTSGRAHEQYF.

Ten or more counts support this clonotype. The chain carries TRBV11-2 and TRBJ2-6; D gene unclear. The CDR3 contains 15 residues. The V end was cut by 3 bases, the J end by 2 bases, with 8 bases between. From germline, CDR1 is SGHAT and CDR2 FQNNGV. The CDR3 region has the DNA TGTGCCAGCAGCTTTAGAGGCGCTGGGGCCAACGTCCTGACTTTC. Its protein product is CASSFRGAGANVLTF.

This clonotype was recorded a few times. V and J are TRBV20-1 and TRBJ2-3; a possible D gene is TRBD1 (6 bases). The CDR3 runs 14 residues. CDR1 and CDR2 from the germline V gene are DFQATT and SNEGSKA (reference sequence). V lost 5 bases and J lost 2, with 14 bases in between. The CDR3 DNA reads as TGCAGTGCTTACCGGGACACCTTCACAGATACGCAGTATTTT. Its translation is CSAYRDTFTDTQYF.

This chain joins TRBV10-3 and TRBJ2-2; the D gene is possibly TRBD2 (6 bases). This CDR3 is 17 amino acids long. Germline assignment: CDR1 ENHRY and CDR2 SYGVKD. Trimming stripped 5 bases from V and 7 bases from J, with 23 bases between. The CDR3 coding sequence is TGTGCCATCAGTCACGGTGGCGGGACCCAAAGGGGCGGGGAGCTGTTTTTT. Translated, it gives CAISHGGGTQRGGELFF.

In its sample, this clonotype was seen a few times. A clone one base away is much larger, so this may be a read error. The CDR3 protein is CASGLAGAGANEQFF. DNA of the CDR3: TGTGCCAGCGGTCTAGCGGGAGCTGGAGCCAATGAGCAGTTCTTC. V and J are TRBV7-3 and TRBJ2-1; 10 bases map to TRBD2. The CDR3 has 15 residues. J gave up 6 bases and V 8 bases, and 10 bases lay outside the gene matches. Germline V CDR1 and CDR2: SGHTA, FQGTGA.

There are many counts of this clonotype. V gene TRBV12-3 or TRBV12-4 combines with J gene TRBJ2-3; D call uncertain. The CDR3 length is 12 residues. Trimming removed 7 bases at V and 5 bases at J, with 10 bases between. This CDR3 is CASNRPGDTQYF. Here the CDR3 DNA reads TGTGCCAGCAATCGCCCCGGAGATACGCAGTATTTT.

This clonotype was counted ten times or more. The genes are TRBV5-1 and TRBJ2-7; D unclear. Trimming stripped 4 bases from V and 3 bases from J, with 20 bases between. In germline, CDR1 is SGHRS, CDR2 YFSETQ. The CDR3 totals 16 residues. CDR3 DNA sequence: TGCGCCAGCAGCCCCCAGGCCGTAGCCGGCGGCTACGAGCAGTACTTC. Amino acids: CASSPQAVAGGYEQYF.

This clonotype was observed at least ten times. This chain links TRBV12-3 or TRBV12-4 with TRBJ1-2; D perhaps matches TRBD1 (5 bases). The CDR3 loop spans 15 amino acids. V was cut by 5 bases and J by 8 bases, with 21 bases left in between. This CDR3 reads CASSPRRAGTTGYTF. The CDR3 DNA follows: TGTGCCAGCAGTCCACGAAGGGCCGGGACGACGGGCTACACCTTC.

The chain recombines TRBV7-8 with TRBJ2-3; D gene ambiguous. Germline CDR1 is SGHVS and CDR2 is FQNEAQ. The CDR3 loop spans 16 amino acids. V was shortened by 1 base and J by 2 bases, with 13 bases between the two germline ends. CDR3 sequence (DNA): TGTGCCAGCAGCTTAGAACAGCATTTAATCACAGATACGCAGTATTTT. Protein sequence: CASSLEQHLITDTQYF. The complete variable domain, with remaining parts taken from reference TRBV7-8 and TRBJ2-3, reads GAGVSQSPRYKVAKRGQDVALRCDPISGHVSLFWYQQALGQGPEFLTYFQNEAQLDKSGLPSDRFFAERPEGSVSTLKIQRTQQEDSAVYLCASSLEQHLITDTQYFGPGTRLTVL.